The 4 T cell receptor delta chains below all came from one sample that was sequenced in a study of Vδ1+ human thymocytes. Their recognized antigens are unknown. Regarding the study as a whole: Thymic TRG and TRD repertoires appeared highly polyclonal.

RNA was extracted from the cells and then reverse transcribed. Pooled V-gene forward primers with one constant-region reverse primer generated the CDR3 amplicons by multiplex PCR. TCRdb re-called the multiplex PCR reads using CATT. The sample carries roughly 55,000 delta-chain clones, roughly 15% recorded once. What was sequenced was Vdelta1+ gamma-delta thymocytes from the thymus. The subset here: FACS-sorted CD3+ TCRalphabeta- TCRVdelta1+ TCRVdelta2- thymocytes. These receptors all come from a boy in the first two years of life who had congenital heart surgery.

The rearrangement links TRDV1 to TRDJ1, with TRDD3 matching over 8 bases. Trimming took 3 bases from V and 1 from J; bases not matched to a gene: 16. In germline, CDR1 is TSWWSYY, CDR2 QGS. The CDR3 totals 19 residues. CDR3 sequence: CALGDPWGYLGDSTDKLIF. The DNA of the CDR3 is TGTGCTCTTGGGGATCCCTGGGGTTATCTGGGGGACAGCACCGATAAACTCATCTTT.

This clone has only a few counts. The genes are TRDV1 and TRDJ1; 7 bases agree with TRDD3. Unmatched junction bases numbered 13, after V lost 2 bases and J lost 1 base. This CDR3 contains 18 residues. Germline V CDR1 and CDR2: TSWWSYY, QGS. The CDR3 DNA is TGTGCTCTTGGGGAAGTGAGGATACGCGGGCCCTTCACCGATAAACTCATCTTT. This encodes CALGEVRIRGPFTDKLIF.

The V gene is TRDV1, the J gene TRDJ1, with TRDD3 matching over 10 bases. V was pared by 3 bases and J by 2 bases, with 24 bases of the junction left unmatched. The CDR3 runs to 22 residues. CDR1 is TSWWSYY and CDR2 is QGS in the germline V gene. For the CDR3, the DNA is TGTGCTCTTGGGGATGGCATCCTTCCTAGGGTGGGGGATACCCCTTGGACCGATAAACTCATCTTT. Encoded protein: CALGDGILPRVGDTPWTDKLIF.

The rearrangement joins TRDV1 to TRDJ1; TRDD3 agrees at 13 bases. Germline V gene sequence: CDR1 TSWWSYY, CDR2 QGS. This CDR3 contains 19 residues. V was pared by 5 bases and J by 3 bases, with 15 bases of the junction left unmatched. The CDR3 bases are TGTGCTCTTGGGAATCTTCGTACTGGGGGATACGCCTATGCCGATAAACTCATCTTT. This translates into CALGNLRTGGYAYADKLIF.